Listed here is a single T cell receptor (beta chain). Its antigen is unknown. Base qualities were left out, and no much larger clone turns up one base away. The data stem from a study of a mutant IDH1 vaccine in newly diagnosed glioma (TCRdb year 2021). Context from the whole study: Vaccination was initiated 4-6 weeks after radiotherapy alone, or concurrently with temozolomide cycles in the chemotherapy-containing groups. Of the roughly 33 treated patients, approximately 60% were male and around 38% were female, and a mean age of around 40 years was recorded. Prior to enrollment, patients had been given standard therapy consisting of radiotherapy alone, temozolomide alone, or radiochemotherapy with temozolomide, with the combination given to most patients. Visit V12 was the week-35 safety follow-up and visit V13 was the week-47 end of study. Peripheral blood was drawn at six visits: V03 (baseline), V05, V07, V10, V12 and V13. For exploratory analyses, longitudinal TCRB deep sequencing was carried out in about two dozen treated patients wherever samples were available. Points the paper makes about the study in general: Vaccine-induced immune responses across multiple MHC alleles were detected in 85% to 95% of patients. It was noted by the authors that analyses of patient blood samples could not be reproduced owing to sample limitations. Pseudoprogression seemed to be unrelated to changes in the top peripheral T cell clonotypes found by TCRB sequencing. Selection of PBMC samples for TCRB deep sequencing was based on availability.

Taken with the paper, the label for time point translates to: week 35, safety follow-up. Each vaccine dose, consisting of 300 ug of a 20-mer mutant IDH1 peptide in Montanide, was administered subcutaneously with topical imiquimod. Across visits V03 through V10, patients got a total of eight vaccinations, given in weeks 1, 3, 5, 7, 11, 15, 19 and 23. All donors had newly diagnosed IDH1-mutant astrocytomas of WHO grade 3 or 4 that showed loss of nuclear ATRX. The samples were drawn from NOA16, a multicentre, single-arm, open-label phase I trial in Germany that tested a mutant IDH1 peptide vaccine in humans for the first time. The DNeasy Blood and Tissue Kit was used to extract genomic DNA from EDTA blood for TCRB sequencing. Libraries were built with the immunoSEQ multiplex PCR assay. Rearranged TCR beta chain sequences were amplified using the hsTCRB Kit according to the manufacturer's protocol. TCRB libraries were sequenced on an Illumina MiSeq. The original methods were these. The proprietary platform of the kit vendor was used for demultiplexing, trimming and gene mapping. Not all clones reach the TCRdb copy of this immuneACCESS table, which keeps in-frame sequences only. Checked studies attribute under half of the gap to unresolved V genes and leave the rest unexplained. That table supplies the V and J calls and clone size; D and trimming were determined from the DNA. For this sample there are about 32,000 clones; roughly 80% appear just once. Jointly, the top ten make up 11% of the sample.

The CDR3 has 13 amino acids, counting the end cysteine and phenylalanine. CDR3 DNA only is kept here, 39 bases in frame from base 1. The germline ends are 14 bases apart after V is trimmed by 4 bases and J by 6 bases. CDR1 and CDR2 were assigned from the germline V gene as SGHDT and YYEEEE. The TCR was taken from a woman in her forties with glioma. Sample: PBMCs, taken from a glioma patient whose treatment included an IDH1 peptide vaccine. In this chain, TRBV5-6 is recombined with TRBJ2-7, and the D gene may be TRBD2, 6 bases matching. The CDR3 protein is CASSRGRSSEQYF. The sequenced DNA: TGTGCCAGCAGCCGGGGGAGGTCAAGCGAGCAGTACTTC.